The subject of this entry is one T cell receptor beta chain. Antigen specificity is unknown. The data belong to a study of blood T cells in healthy people across ages. General study results and limits: Diversity estimated from one million T cells was considered an underestimate. In these data, TCR beta diversity tracked strongly with naive T cell percentage.

Extracted total RNA amounted to at least 5 micrograms for each sample. A second 7 to 11 cycle PCR used barcoded and J-beta primers. Carrying 12 random nucleotides, a template-switch adaptor labeled each individual cDNA molecule. TCRdb ran MiXCR on the 5' RACE reads and lists one entry per CDR3 protein. The sample includes 1,500,000 or so distinct CDR3 sequences, approximately 43% of them seen just once. The specimen sequenced was blood. This receptor was identified in a woman under 30 in good health.

CDR3 nucleotides: TGCAGCGTCCGAAACAGGGGGCTGGGTGAGACCCAGTACTTC. It specifies CSVRNRGLGETQYF. The chain couples TRBV29-1 to TRBJ2-5, with 9 bases that match TRBD1. This CDR3 is 14 amino acids long. V was clipped by 6 bases and J by 5 bases; unmatched bases: 10. Germline V gene sequence: CDR1 SQVTM, CDR2 ANQGSEA.